A selection of T cell receptor beta chains follows, all from one sample in a study of identical twins. One entry per CDR3 protein, called by TCRdb with MiXCR from the 5' RACE reads. The table has some 1,700,000 distinct CDR3 sequences, under 35% seen once. Sequencing input: cord blood. The receptor source for this set is a newborn girl in good health. Each CDR3 is given with its conserved first and last residue. The order of the fields is J gene, clone size, V gene, D gene, CDR3 DNA, CDR3 protein. D genes are given only for firm matches. Some rows mark clone size as missing; the rest say once, few, many or name a class of expanded clone.

J gene: TRBJ2-5; clone size: few; V gene: TRBV9; D gene: TRBD2; CDR3 DNA: TGTGCCAGCAGCGTAGATGCTAGCGGGAGAGAGACCCAGTACTTC; CDR3 protein: CASSVDASGRETQYF
J gene: TRBJ2-7; clone size: NA; V gene: TRBV28; D gene: NA; CDR3 DNA: TGTGCCAGCAGTTTGTGGCCCGGGAGAGGGTCCTCCTACGAGCAGTACTTC; CDR3 protein: CASSLWPGRGSSYEQYF
J gene: TRBJ2-3; clone size: many; V gene: TRBV20-1; D gene: TRBD2; CDR3 DNA: TGCAGTGCTAGGCCTAGCGGGAGAACAGATACGCAGTATTTT; CDR3 protein: CSARPSGRTDTQYF
J gene: TRBJ2-5; clone size: NA; V gene: TRBV20-1; D gene: NA; CDR3 DNA: TGCAGTGCTACACAGGGTTGGGAGACCCAGTACTTC; CDR3 protein: CSATQGWETQYF
J gene: TRBJ2-5; clone size: few; V gene: TRBV11-2; D gene: TRBD1; CDR3 DNA: TGTGCCAGCAGCTCGCTGGGACAGGGGGCTAGGGGGGAGACCCAGTACTTC; CDR3 protein: CASSSLGQGARGETQYF
J gene: TRBJ1-1; clone size: NA; V gene: TRBV5-1; D gene: NA; CDR3 DNA: TGCGCCAGCAGCTTGGGGTCGGGCAGGGTGACTGAAGCTTTCTTT; CDR3 protein: CASSLGSGRVTEAFF
J gene: TRBJ2-1; clone size: NA; V gene: TRBV27; D gene: TRBD1; CDR3 DNA: TGTGCCAGCAGATCGACAGGGACATACAATGAGCAGTTCTTC; CDR3 protein: CASRSTGTYNEQFF
J gene: TRBJ2-4; clone size: NA; V gene: TRBV28; D gene: NA; CDR3 DNA: TGTGCCAGCAGCTCCCTACAGGGTGACATTCAGTGCTTC; CDR3 protein: CASSSLQGDIQCF
J gene: TRBJ1-4; clone size: few; V gene: TRBV20-1; D gene: NA; CDR3 DNA: TGCAGTGCATACAGGAAAGGGACTAATGAAAAACTGTTTTTT; CDR3 protein: CSAYRKGTNEKLFF
J gene: TRBJ2-7; clone size: NA; V gene: TRBV14; D gene: NA; CDR3 DNA: TGTGCCAGCAGCCAAGAAGTCGGCTCCTACGAGCAGTACTTC; CDR3 protein: CASSQEVGSYEQYF
J gene: TRBJ2-3; clone size: NA; V gene: TRBV5-1; D gene: NA; CDR3 DNA: TGCGCCAGCAGCTTGAACCTAGCGAGGGTAGATACGCAGTATTTT; CDR3 protein: CASSLNLARVDTQYF
J gene: TRBJ2-7; clone size: NA; V gene: TRBV20-1; D gene: NA; CDR3 DNA: TGCAGTGCCCTCTTTAGTGGCTACGAGCAGTACTTC; CDR3 protein: CSALFSGYEQYF
J gene: TRBJ1-2; clone size: few; V gene: TRBV2; D gene: NA; CDR3 DNA: TGTGCCAGCATCAGGGAAGGTTATGGCTACACCTTC; CDR3 protein: CASIREGYGYTF
J gene: TRBJ2-4; clone size: few; V gene: TRBV20-1; D gene: NA; CDR3 DNA: TGCAGTGCTAGATCAGGGGGGCTAGCCAAAAACATTCAGTACTTC; CDR3 protein: CSARSGGLAKNIQYF
J gene: TRBJ2-7; clone size: many; V gene: TRBV29-1; D gene: TRBD2; CDR3 DNA: TGCAGCGTTGAAGATTCCGTCACCGGGACTAGCTACGAGCAGTACTTC; CDR3 protein: CSVEDSVTGTSYEQYF
J gene: TRBJ1-1; clone size: few; V gene: TRBV10-3; D gene: NA; CDR3 DNA: TGTGCCATCAGTGAGTCGTGGACGGCGAACACTGAAGCTTTCTTT; CDR3 protein: CAISESWTANTEAFF
J gene: TRBJ2-3; clone size: NA; V gene: TRBV5-1; D gene: NA; CDR3 DNA: TGCGCCAGCAGCTTGGCGGCGGGCGGCGATACGCAGTATTTT; CDR3 protein: CASSLAAGGDTQYF
J gene: TRBJ2-5; clone size: NA; V gene: TRBV12-3/TRBV12-4; D gene: TRBD2; CDR3 DNA: TGTGCCAGCAGTTTAGGCGTATCGGCGGGGGATGAGCACTACTTC; CDR3 protein: CASSLGVSAGDEHYF
J gene: TRBJ2-3; clone size: NA; V gene: TRBV3-1; D gene: NA; CDR3 DNA: TGTGCCAGCAGCCAAGGGTCCTCCTCAGCTTATACGCAGTATTTT; CDR3 protein: CASSQGSSSAYTQYF
J gene: TRBJ2-7; clone size: many; V gene: TRBV28; D gene: NA; CDR3 DNA: TGTGCCAGCACTCCGACAGGCTCCTACGAGCAGTACTTC; CDR3 protein: CASTPTGSYEQYF
J gene: TRBJ2-1; clone size: NA; V gene: TRBV7-2; D gene: NA; CDR3 DNA: TGTGCCAGCAGCTTAGGGCGGGGAAGGAATGAGCAGTTCTTC; CDR3 protein: CASSLGRGRNEQFF
J gene: TRBJ2-2; clone size: NA; V gene: TRBV7-2; D gene: NA; CDR3 DNA: TGTGCCAGCAGCTTATCGACGACTCCGAACACCGGGGAGCTGTTTTTT; CDR3 protein: CASSLSTTPNTGELFF
J gene: TRBJ2-1; clone size: NA; V gene: TRBV12-3/TRBV12-4; D gene: TRBD2; CDR3 DNA: TGTGCCAGCAGTTATCCTCCGGGACTAGGCCCTTACAATGAGCAGTTCTTC; CDR3 protein: CASSYPPGLGPYNEQFF
J gene: TRBJ2-5; clone size: NA; V gene: TRBV10-3; D gene: TRBD2; CDR3 DNA: TGTGGCATCAGTGAGGCCGGGACCGGGGGGATTTGGTACCAAGAGACCCAGTACTTC; CDR3 protein: CGISEAGTGGIWYQETQYF
J gene: TRBJ2-1; clone size: many; V gene: TRBV24-1; D gene: TRBD2; CDR3 DNA: TGTGCCACCAGTGATCTCCCACTAGCGGGAGGCTACAATGAGCAGTTCTTC; CDR3 protein: CATSDLPLAGGYNEQFF